The sequence of this TCR beta chain was determined in a study of blood T cell repertoires in COVID-19. Whole-study context: Material from acute and convalescent COVID-19 was sourced from the United States, Italy and Spain.

Profiling relied on immunoSEQ multiplex PCR, and the TCRdb table lists in-frame clones only, not all of them. The table lists roughly 500,000 clones, 80% to 90% of them singletons. This CDR3 contains 15 residues. V lost 3 bases and J 5 bases, leaving 16 bases between the germline ends. Germline V gene data show CDR1 as LGHNA and CDR2 as YNFKEQ. The TCR comes from a young man with COVID-19, enrolled during active disease. The gene calls are TRBV4-2 and TRBJ1-2; D gene uncertain. Sequenced: peripheral blood. CDR3 bases: TGTGCCAGCAGCCAGGACTCGTCGGACCTGTATGGCTACACCTTC. It encodes CASSQDSSDLYGYTF.